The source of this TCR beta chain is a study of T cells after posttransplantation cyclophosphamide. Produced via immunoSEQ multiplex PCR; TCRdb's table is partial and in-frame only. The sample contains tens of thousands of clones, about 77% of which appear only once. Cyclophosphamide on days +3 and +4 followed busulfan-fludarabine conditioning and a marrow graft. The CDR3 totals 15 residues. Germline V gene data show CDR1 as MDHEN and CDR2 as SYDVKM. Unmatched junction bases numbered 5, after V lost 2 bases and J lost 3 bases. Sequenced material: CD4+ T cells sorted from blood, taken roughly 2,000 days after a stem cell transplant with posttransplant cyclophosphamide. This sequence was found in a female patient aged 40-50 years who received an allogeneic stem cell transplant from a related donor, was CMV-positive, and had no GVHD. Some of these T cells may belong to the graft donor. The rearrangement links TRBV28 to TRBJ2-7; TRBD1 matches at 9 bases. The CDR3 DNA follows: TGTGCCAGCAGTTTACAAGGACAGGGGCTCTACGAGCAGTACTTC. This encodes CASSLQGQGLYEQYF.